Each of the 23 T cell receptor beta chains below was sequenced from the same sample in a study of technical replicates of blood from four donors. Generated by immunoSEQ multiplex PCR, the TCRdb table keeps only in-frame clones and is missing some. This sample has under 100,000 clones, with around 96% found just once. Input material: T cells isolated from PBMCs. All receptors come from a human donor in good health.

This chain uses TRBV19 with TRBJ1-5; D gene uncertain. With 5 bases removed from V and 0 bases from J, the gap between germline ends came to 11 bases. This CDR3 has 15 residues. Germline assignment: CDR1 LNHDA and CDR2 SQIVND (reference sequence). The CDR3 nucleotides read TGTGCCAGTAGTCCGTCCCAGAATAGCAATCAGCCCCAGCATTTT. Translating it yields CASSPSQNSNQPQHF.

The chain joins TRBV5-1 to TRBJ2-1, with 9 bases lining up with TRBD2. The CDR3 extends over 16 amino acids. Germline V CDR1 and CDR2: SGHRS, YFSETQ. The trim removed 0 bases at V and 4 bases at J, leaving 5 bases unmatched. The DNA for the CDR3 is TGCGCCAGCAGCTTGGTAGCGGGAGAAGGGTACAATGAGCAGTTCTTC. It is translated as CASSLVAGEGYNEQFF.

The chain couples TRBV7-2 to TRBJ2-4; no clear D. The CDR3 consists of 17 residues. Germline CDR1 and CDR2: SGHTA and FQGNSA. Trimming removed 4 bases at V and 7 bases at J, with 23 bases between. CDR3 in amino acids: CASSSPSRGPDGNIQYF. CDR3 DNA: TGTGCCAGCAGCTCCCCTTCTCGTGGGCCTGATGGGAACATTCAGTACTTC.

V is TRBV2 and J is TRBJ2-2; a weak D match, TRBD1 (5 bases). Germline V gene lookup returns CDR1 SNHLY and CDR2 FYNNEI. This CDR3 has 12 residues. The V and J ends lost 6 bases and 8 bases respectively, with 10 bases between them. The CDR3 region is CASSDGAGELFF. CDR3 DNA: TGTGCCAGCAGCGATGGGGCAGGGGAGCTGTTTTTT.

The CDR3 coding sequence is TGCGCCAGCAGTTTCGAAGCGGGAGGGCGCAATGAGCAGTTCTTC. Translating it yields CASSFEAGGRNEQFF. This chain links TRBV5-1 with TRBJ2-1; TRBD2 aligns across 10 bases. CDR1 SGHRS and CDR2 YFSETQ come from the germline V gene. The CDR3 has 15 residues. The V segment lost 5 bases and the J segment 6 bases; nucleotides outside the gene matches: 8. Drawing the rest from reference TRBV5-1 and TRBJ2-1, the complete variable domain is KAGVTQTPRYLIKTRGQQVTLSCSPISGHRSVSWYQQTPGQGLQFLFEYFSETQRNKGNFPGRFSGRQFSNSRSEMNVSTLELGDSALYLCASSFEAGGRNEQFFGPGTRLTVL.

The chain links TRBV9 to TRBJ2-7; the D is unclear. The CDR3 spans 12 residues. Germline CDR1 SGDLS, CDR2 YYNGEE. V was pared by 4 bases and J by 7 bases, with 12 bases between. The CDR3 loop reads CASSFRRSEQYF. The DNA for the CDR3 is TGTGCCAGCAGCTTCCGTCGTAGTGAGCAGTACTTC.

This clone occurred once. This chain links TRBV30 with TRBJ2-7; no clear D gene. V was shortened by 2 bases and J by 4 bases, with 9 bases between the two germline ends. The V gene's germline CDR1 is GTSNPN and CDR2 SVGIG (reference sequence). The CDR3 sequence is 12 residues long. CDR3 in amino acids: CAWSRQNYEQYF. CDR3 sequence (DNA): TGTGCCTGGAGTAGACAAAATTACGAGCAGTACTTC.

The J gene is TRBJ2-7, the V gene TRBV7-9; TRBD2 matches at 8 bases. CDR1 and CDR2 (germline): SEHNR, FQNEAQ (reference sequence). Trimming at V came to 5 bases and at J to 6 bases, leaving 15 bases not matched to a gene. The CDR3 is 16 amino acids. As DNA, the CDR3 is TGTGCCAGCAGCCCGGGGAACTCCTTGGCGGGGGGCGAGCAGTACTTC. Translating gives CASSPGNSLAGGEQYF.

The rearrangement joins TRBV30 to TRBJ1-2; TRBD1 aligns across 9 bases. In germline, CDR1 is GTSNPN, CDR2 SVGIG (reference sequence). V was pared by 4 bases and J by 4 bases, with 13 bases of the junction left unmatched. This CDR3 contains 16 residues. The CDR3 reads CAWNAGTGISSYGYTF. In DNA form, the CDR3 reads TGTGCCTGGAATGCCGGGACAGGGATTAGTTCCTATGGCTACACCTTC. The whole variable domain, remainder taken from reference TRBV30 and TRBJ1-2, is SQTIHQWPATLVQPVGSPLSLECTVEGTSNPNLYWYRQAAGRGLQLLFYSVGIGQISSEVPQNLSASRPQDRQFILSSKKLLLSDSGFYLCAWNAGTGISSYGYTFGSGTRLTVV.

This rearrangement joins TRBV19 to TRBJ1-2, with a tentative D call TRBD1 (6 bases). V gave up 8 bases and J gave up 6 bases, with 25 bases separating them. Germline V gene lookup returns CDR1 LNHDA and CDR2 SQIVND (reference sequence). The CDR3 consists of 16 residues. The CDR3 DNA reads TGTGCCAGTGGGGTCCTAGTCGTTACAGGGCGGAATGGCTACACCTTC. Protein product: CASGVLVVTGRNGYTF.

The chain couples TRBV5-4 to TRBJ1-1, with 9 positions matching TRBD1. The J segment lost 5 bases and the V segment lost 5 bases, leaving 7 bases of the junction unmatched. This CDR3 is 14 amino acids long. CDR1 SGHNT and CDR2 YYREEE come from the germline V gene (reference sequence). In DNA, the CDR3 is TGTGCCAGCAGGGAAACAGGGGGCGTGACTGAAGCTTTCTTT. Its translation: CASRETGGVTEAFF.

The rearrangement links TRBV9 to TRBJ1-2; 9 nucleotides match TRBD1. This CDR3 contains 15 residues. Germline assignment: CDR1 SGDLS and CDR2 YYNGEE. The V segment lost 3 bases and the J segment 8 bases; nucleotides outside the gene matches: 11. CDR3 in amino acids: CASSAWTGAGGGYTF. The CDR3 bases are TGTGCCAGCAGCGCCTGGACAGGGGCTGGAGGAGGCTACACCTTC.

V and J are TRBV11-3 and TRBJ2-3; 7 bases map to TRBD2. The junction had 12 bases not matched to a gene; V was cut back by 8 bases and J by 4 bases. Per the germline V gene, CDR1 is SGHNT and CDR2 is YENEEA. There are 15 residues in the CDR3. The CDR3 bases are TGTGCCAGCTCAAGGGAGGGCGAAGCCCCAGATACGCAGTATTTT. Protein sequence: CASSREGEAPDTQYF.

V and J are TRBV9 and TRBJ1-5, with D possibly TRBD1 on 6 matching bases. Germline V CDR1 and CDR2: SGDLS, YYNGEE. CDR3 length: 14 residues. With 4 bases removed from V and 2 bases from J, the gap between germline ends came to 10 bases. CDR3 DNA: TGTGCCAGCAGCCCTAACAGGGGCAATCAGCCCCAGCATTTT. Its protein is CASSPNRGNQPQHF.

The chain carries TRBV9 and TRBJ2-1; 8 bases fit TRBD2. The CDR3 sequence is 15 residues long. V lost 3 bases and J lost 6; bases outside the gene matches: 8. CDR1 is SGDLS and CDR2 is YYNGEE in the germline V gene. CDR3 protein: CASSGYSGTSNEQFF. The CDR3 nucleotides are TGTGCCAGCAGCGGCTATAGCGGGACCTCCAATGAGCAGTTCTTC.

The chain employs TRBV2 and TRBJ2-1, with 16 bases fitting TRBD2. This CDR3 is built from 16 residues. V lost 4 bases to trimming and J lost 10 bases; unmatched junction nucleotides: 7. CDR1 and CDR2 from the germline V gene are SNHLY and FYNNEI. The CDR3 region has the DNA TGTGCCAGCAGTGCCGGGACTAGCGGGAGGGCCCAGGAGCAGTTCTTC. This translates into CASSAGTSGRAQEQFF.

The rearrangement joins TRBV7-9 to TRBJ2-7; 8 positions agree with TRBD1. Trimming took 5 bases from V and 6 from J; bases not matched to a gene: 9. CDR1 SEHNR and CDR2 FQNEAQ come from the germline V gene (reference sequence). The CDR3 totals 14 residues. The CDR3: CASSPVYTGGEQYF. The DNA for the CDR3 is TGTGCCAGCAGCCCCGTTTATACAGGGGGCGAGCAGTACTTC.

The chain is built from TRBV18 and TRBJ1-1; TRBD1 is a possible D gene (5 bases). The CDR3 sequence is 14 residues long. Trimming shortened V by 3 bases and J by 8 bases, and 16 bases separated the two germline ends. The germline CDR1 and CDR2 sequences are KGHSH and LQKENI. DNA of the CDR3: TGTGCCAGCTCACCCGAGACAGACTCCAACGAAGCTTTCTTT. Translation: CASSPETDSNEAFF.

The CDR3: CASQLDRASGANVLTF. In nucleotides, the CDR3 is TGTGCCAGTCAACTGGACAGGGCCTCTGGGGCCAACGTCCTGACTTTC. The chain is built from TRBV2 and TRBJ2-6; TRBD1 matches 8 bases. J was trimmed by 0 bases and V by 9 bases; bases with no gene match: 7. CDR3 length equals 16 residues. Germline assignment: CDR1 SNHLY and CDR2 FYNNEI.

The V call is TRBV6-4, the J call TRBJ2-6; possible D gene TRBD1, 5 bases. The germline gives CDR1 MRHNA, CDR2 SNTAGT. The V gene lost 6 bases and the J gene lost 0 bases, with 9 bases spanning the gap. The CDR3 extends over 15 amino acids. DNA of the CDR3: TGTGCCAGCAGCACAGGAATCTCTGGGGCCAACGTCCTGACTTTC. Protein product: CASSTGISGANVLTF.

The chain recombines TRBV30 with TRBJ1-5, with 9 nucleotides matching TRBD1. V gave up 1 base and J gave up 9 bases; unmatched junction bases: 7. There are 14 residues in the CDR3. Germline assignment: CDR1 GTSNPN and CDR2 SVGIG (reference sequence). CDR3 nucleotide sequence: TGTGCCTGGAGTGAAAACAGGGGGCAAAGGCCCCAGCATTTT. Protein: CAWSENRGQRPQHF.

The genes are TRBV18 and TRBJ2-4, with D tentatively TRBD2 (6 bases). The length of the CDR3 is 17 residues. Germline CDR1 reads KGHSH; CDR2 reads LQKENI. V lost 0 bases to trimming and J lost 5 bases, with 17 bases between them. CDR3 loop: CASSPPGGNSGQNIQYF. CDR3 coding DNA: TGTGCCAGCTCACCACCCGGGGGTAACTCAGGACAAAACATTCAGTACTTC.

In this sample, this clone turned up once. The chain joins TRBV7-9 to TRBJ2-7, with 7 bases aligning to TRBD1. V lost 1 base to trimming and J lost 2 bases; unmatched junction nucleotides: 11. The CDR3 has 17 residues. Germline loops: CDR1 SEHNR, CDR2 FQNEAQ (reference sequence). CDR3 amino acids: CASSLELETGSPYEQYF. DNA of the CDR3: TGTGCCAGCAGCTTAGAGTTAGAGACAGGGAGTCCCTACGAGCAGTACTTC. Together with reference TRBV7-9 and TRBJ2-7, the CDR3 gives the full variable domain: DTGVSQNPRHKITKRGQNVTFRCDPISEHNRLYWYRQTLGQGPEFLTYFQNEAQLEKSRLLSDRFSAERPKGSFSTLEIQRTEQGDSAMYLCASSLELETGSPYEQYFGPGTRLTVT.